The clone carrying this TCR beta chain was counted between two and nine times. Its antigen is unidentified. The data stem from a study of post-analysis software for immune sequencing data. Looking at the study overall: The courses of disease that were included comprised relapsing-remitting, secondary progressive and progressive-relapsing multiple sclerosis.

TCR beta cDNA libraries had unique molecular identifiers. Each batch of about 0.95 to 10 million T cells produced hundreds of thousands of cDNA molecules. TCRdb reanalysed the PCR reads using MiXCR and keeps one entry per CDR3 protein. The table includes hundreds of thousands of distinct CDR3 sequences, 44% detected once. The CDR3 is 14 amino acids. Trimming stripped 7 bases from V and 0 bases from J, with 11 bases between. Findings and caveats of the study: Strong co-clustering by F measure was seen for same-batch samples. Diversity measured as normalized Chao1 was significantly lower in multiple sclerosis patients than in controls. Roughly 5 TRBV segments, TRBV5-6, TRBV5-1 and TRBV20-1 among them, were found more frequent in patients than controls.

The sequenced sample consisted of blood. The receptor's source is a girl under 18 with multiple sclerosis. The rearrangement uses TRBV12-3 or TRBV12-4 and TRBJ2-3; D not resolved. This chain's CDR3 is CASKGEVSTDTQYF. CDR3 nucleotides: TGTGCCAGCAAGGGCGAAGTGAGCACAGATACGCAGTATTTT.